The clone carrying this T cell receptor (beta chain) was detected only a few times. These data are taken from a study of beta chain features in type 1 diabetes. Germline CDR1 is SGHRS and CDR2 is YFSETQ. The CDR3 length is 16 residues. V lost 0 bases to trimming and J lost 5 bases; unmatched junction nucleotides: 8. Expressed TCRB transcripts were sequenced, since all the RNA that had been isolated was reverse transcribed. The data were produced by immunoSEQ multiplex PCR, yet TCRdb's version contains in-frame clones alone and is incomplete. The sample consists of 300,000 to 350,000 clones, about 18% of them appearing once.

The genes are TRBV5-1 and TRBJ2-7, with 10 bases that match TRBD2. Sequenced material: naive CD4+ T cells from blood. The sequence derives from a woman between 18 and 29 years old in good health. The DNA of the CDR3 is TGCGCCAGCAGCTTGGCTTCCCTAGCGGGAGCCCACGAGCAGTACTTC. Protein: CASSLASLAGAHEQYF.